These 21 T cell receptor beta chains came from one sample sequenced in a study of beta chain features in type 1 diabetes. The entirety of the isolated RNA underwent reverse transcription, so expressed TCRB transcripts were sequenced. This table comes from immunoSEQ multiplex PCR, and its TCRdb copy is limited to in-frame clones, with some not included. The sample shows a few hundred thousand clones, about 12% of them seen only once. Findings of the study overall: TCRB CDR3s were moderately but significantly shorter in Type 1 diabetes patients in all four CD4+ subsets.

No antigen has been identified for these receptors. The sample taken for sequencing was naive CD4+ T cells from blood. The receptors come from a woman aged 18-29 years with type 1 diabetes.

The chain is built from TRBV5-1 and TRBJ1-1; D call uncertain. Trimming took off 0 bases at V and 2 bases at J, with 8 bases between the two ends. Germline values: CDR1 SGHRS, CDR2 YFSETQ. The CDR3 is made up of 14 amino acids. The CDR3, as DNA: TGCGCCAGCAGCTTGGACAGCTCCAACACTGAAGCTTTCTTT. Its protein is CASSLDSSNTEAFF.

This clone was picked up a small number of times. V usage is TRBV5-4 and J usage is TRBJ2-7; 9 bases line up with TRBD1. Germline assignment: CDR1 SGHNT and CDR2 YYREEE (reference sequence). This CDR3 comprises 17 residues. Losses at the gene ends were 4 bases for V and 2 bases for J; bases not matched to a gene: 13. The CDR3 here is CASSIGALRDRAYEQYF. CDR3 coding DNA: TGTGCCAGCAGCATTGGAGCACTCCGGGACAGGGCCTACGAGCAGTACTTC.

V is TRBV2 and J is TRBJ1-5, with 7 positions matching TRBD1. Germline CDR1 and CDR2: SNHLY and FYNNEI. J gave up 4 bases and V 6 bases, and 6 bases lay outside the gene matches. The CDR3 spans 14 residues. CDR3 amino acids: CASSSDRVNQPQHF. For the CDR3, the DNA is TGTGCCAGCAGCTCCGACAGGGTAAATCAGCCCCAGCATTTT.

This clone was seen a few times. The chain uses TRBV28 and TRBJ1-2; TRBD1 matches at 11 bases. Per germline, CDR1 MDHEN and CDR2 SYDVKM. The junction had 6 bases not matched to a gene; V was cut back by 5 bases and J by 4 bases. The CDR3 has 15 amino acids. In nucleotides, the CDR3 is TGTGCCAGCAGTACGGACAGGGGGCCTATCTATGGCTACACCTTC. Translation: CASSTDRGPIYGYTF.

The V call is TRBV4-1, the J call TRBJ2-6; TRBD1 matches at 7 bases. Looked up from germline, CDR1 is MGHRA and CDR2 is YSYEKL. V lost 9 bases and J lost 0; bases outside the gene matches: 5. This CDR3 spans 15 amino acids. The CDR3 DNA is TGCGCCAGTACAGGGGTAAGCTCTGGGGCCAACGTCCTGACTTTC. The encoded protein is CASTGVSSGANVLTF.

This clone showed up just a few times. The chain has TRBV6-6 and TRBJ2-5; TRBD1 agrees at 10 bases. The CDR3 is 15 amino acids. Trimming removed 6 bases from V and 5 bases from J; junction bases left unmatched: 9. CDR1 and CDR2 from the germline V gene are MNHNY and SVGAGI (reference sequence). CDR3 sequence reads: CASRKETGGLETQYF. The CDR3 DNA follows: TGTGCCAGCAGGAAGGAGACAGGGGGCTTGGAGACCCAGTACTTC.

This clone occurred a few times. J is TRBJ2-3 and V is TRBV7-9; TRBD1 matches at 9 bases. This CDR3 has 16 amino acids. Germline values: CDR1 SEHNR, CDR2 FQNEAQ (reference sequence). V lost 5 bases, J lost 3 bases, and 9 bases stayed unmatched. The CDR3 protein is CASSPRGTGITDTQYF. The CDR3 DNA follows: TGTGCCAGCAGCCCGCGAGGGACAGGGATAACAGATACGCAGTATTTT.

The CDR3 nucleotides are TGTGCCAGCAGCATCAACGGACTAGCGGCCGGGGAGCTGTTTTTT. This sequence encodes CASSINGLAAGELFF. V is TRBV6-5 and J is TRBJ2-2; 10 nucleotides line up with TRBD2. Germline CDR1 MNHEY, CDR2 SVGAGI. V shed 6 bases and J 6 bases; nucleotides not matched to a gene: 7. The length of the CDR3 is 15 residues.

This clone was recorded once. The chain combines TRBV18 with TRBJ2-7; 7 nucleotides line up with TRBD2. The CDR3 contains 14 residues. V shed 2 bases, J shed 4 bases, and the junction held 5 bases outside the gene matches. CDR1 and CDR2 (germline): KGHSH, LQKENI. CDR3 loop: CASSPSGEGYEQYF. The CDR3 DNA reads TGTGCCAGCTCACCATCGGGGGAGGGATACGAGCAGTACTTC.

This clone has only a few counts. The genes are TRBV19 and TRBJ2-7; perhaps TRBD1 as D (5 bases). Trimming cost V 5 bases and J 0 bases, with 14 bases left between them. This CDR3 spans 15 amino acids. CDR1 and CDR2 (germline): LNHDA, SQIVND (reference sequence). CDR3: CASSSRAKFSYEQYF. The CDR3 DNA reads TGTGCCAGTAGTTCCAGGGCCAAGTTCTCCTACGAGCAGTACTTC. The full variable domain, rest sourced from reference TRBV19 and TRBJ2-7, is DGGITQSPKYLFRKEGQNVTLSCEQNLNHDAMYWYRQDPGQGLRLIYYSQIVNDFQKGDIAEGYSVSREKKESFPLTVTSAQKNPTAFYLCASSSRAKFSYEQYFGPGTRLTVT.

This clone has only a few counts. The rearrangement joins TRBV28 to TRBJ1-1; 7 bases fit TRBD1. Looked up from germline, CDR1 is MDHEN and CDR2 is SYDVKM. J gave up 4 bases and V 11 bases, and 7 bases lay outside the gene matches. The length of the CDR3 is 12 residues. CDR3 sequence reads: CAVRAGGTEAFF. The CDR3 region has the DNA TGTGCCGTAAGGGCAGGGGGCACTGAAGCTTTCTTT.

This clone has a handful of counts. This rearrangement joins TRBV15 to TRBJ2-7, with TRBD2 identical over 8 bases. The junction had 11 bases not matched to a gene; V was cut back by 4 bases and J by 9 bases. Per the germline V gene, CDR1 is LNHNV and CDR2 is YYDKDF (reference sequence). The CDR3 contains 14 residues. The CDR3 sequence: CATSKIAGSFMQYF. The CDR3 bases are TGTGCCACCAGCAAAATAGCGGGGAGCTTCATGCAGTACTTC.

The chain is built from TRBV5-4 and TRBJ2-1, with 10 positions matching TRBD2. J was trimmed by 10 bases and V by 4 bases; bases with no gene match: 11. The germline V gene has CDR1 SGHNT and CDR2 YYREEE (reference sequence). The CDR3 sequence is 15 residues long. CDR3 in DNA: TGTGCCAGCAGCACCCGGACTAGCGGTAGGGGGGAGCAGTTCTTC. Its protein product is CASSTRTSGRGEQFF. The variable domain in full, with the rest retrieved from reference TRBV5-4 and TRBJ2-1, is ETGVTQSPTHLIKTRGQQVTLRCSSQSGHNTVSWYQQALGQGPQFIFQYYREEENGRGNFPPRFSGLQFPNYSSELNVNALELDDSALYLCASSTRTSGRGEQFFGPGTRLTVL.

The table lists this clone with a few counts. The V call is TRBV7-7, the J call TRBJ2-2; unclear D gene. V lost 1 base and J lost 8, with 5 bases in between. The CDR3 consists of 12 residues. Germline V gene data show CDR1 as SSHAT and CDR2 as FNYEAQ (reference sequence). The CDR3 nucleotides read TGTGCCAGCAGCTTAGATCAGGGGGAGCTGTTTTTT. It encodes CASSLDQGELFF. The full variable domain, with the rest looked up from reference TRBV7-7 and TRBJ2-2, is GAGVSQSPRYKVTKRGQDVTLRCDPISSHATLYWYQQALGQGPEFLTYFNYEAQPDKSGLPSDRFSAERPEGSISTLTIQRTEQRDSAMYRCASSLDQGELFFGEGSRLTVL.

The V call is TRBV27, the J call TRBJ2-1, with 8 bases lining up with TRBD1. Germline V gives CDR1 MNHEY, CDR2 SMNVEV (reference sequence). After removal of 2 bases from V and 4 bases from J, the junction contained 10 bases not matched to a gene. This CDR3 spans 17 amino acids. Here the CDR3 DNA reads TGTGCCAGCAGTTTACGACAGGGGCCGCCAAAATACAATGAGCAGTTCTTC. It yields the protein CASSLRQGPPKYNEQFF.

This clone was counted a few times. The chain is built from TRBV10-3 and TRBJ1-5, with 7 bases matching TRBD1. CDR3 length: 14 residues. V gave up 5 bases and J gave up 3 bases; unmatched junction bases: 4. Germline-derived CDR1 and CDR2 are ENHRY and SYGVKD. DNA of the CDR3: TGTGCCATCAGTAAAGAGGGGGCCAATCAGCCCCAGCATTTT. It specifies CAISKEGANQPQHF.

This clone was detected a few times. The rearrangement joins TRBV4-1 to TRBJ1-2; D perhaps matches TRBD1 (5 bases). Germline V gives CDR1 MGHRA, CDR2 YSYEKL. V shed 0 bases and J shed 1 base, with 12 bases lying between them. CDR3 length equals 16 residues. Here the CDR3 reads CASSQDGADHNYGYTF. CDR3 bases: TGCGCCAGCAGCCAAGATGGGGCAGACCATAACTATGGCTACACCTTC.

This clone was observed a few times. This chain connects TRBV14 to TRBJ2-1, with 9 bases identical to TRBD2. The CDR3 contains 17 residues. J was trimmed by 9 bases and V by 1 base; bases with no gene match: 13. Germline V gene data show CDR1 as SGHDN and CDR2 as FVKESK. CDR3 amino acids: CASSQGTLAGGPGEQFF. The CDR3 nucleotides are TGTGCCAGCAGCCAAGGCACGCTGGCGGGGGGGCCAGGTGAGCAGTTCTTC.

The chain recombines TRBV7-6 with TRBJ2-2; 7 nucleotides align to TRBD1. V trimming: 3 bases; J trimming: 1 base; junction bases outside the gene matches: 8. CDR1 and CDR2 (germline): SGHVS, FNYEAQ. The CDR3 totals 17 residues. The CDR3 region is CASSLGLTGQNTGELFF. The CDR3 DNA follows: TGTGCCAGCAGCTTGGGTCTGACAGGGCAGAACACCGGGGAGCTGTTTTTT.

V and J are TRBV2 and TRBJ2-3; no clear D. V was clipped by 6 bases and J by 5 bases, with 6 bases between them. Germline CDR1 reads SNHLY; CDR2 reads FYNNEI. The CDR3 loop spans 11 amino acids. This chain's CDR3 is CASSYVDTQYF. Here the CDR3 DNA reads TGTGCCAGCAGCTACGTAGATACGCAGTATTTT.

J is TRBJ2-5 and V is TRBV11-2; 9 positions agree with TRBD1. J gave up 4 bases and V 2 bases, and 5 bases lay outside the gene matches. Germline values: CDR1 SGHAT, CDR2 FQNNGV. This CDR3 has 15 amino acids. CDR3 sequence (DNA): TGTGCCAGCAGCTTATACCTGACAGGGGGAGAGACCCAGTACTTC. Amino acid sequence: CASSLYLTGGETQYF.